Sequencing of this T cell receptor (beta chain) was carried out in a study of cytomegalovirus exposure and HLA in healthy donors. Study results and caveats: When analyzed later, a missense DCLRE1C variant was found to be linked to TCR beta V- and J-gene trimming. The majority of CMV-associated TCR beta chains were reported as apparently HLA-restricted in a later analysis.

With respect to this clone: Its antigen is undetermined.

CDR3 length: 19 residues. The PCR had 60 Vbeta and 13 Jbeta primers. The protocol was immunoSEQ multiplex PCR, while the TCRdb copy is restricted to in-frame clones and leaves out a portion. The sample lists about 180,000 clones; 80% were seen once. The genes are TRBV21-1 and TRBJ2-3; the table assigns TRBD1, which was not confirmed against the DNA. TRBV21-1 is reported as a pseudogene. The TCR comes from a woman aged 30 to 39 in good health and CMV-seronegative. The sequencing sample was made of PBMCs. In DNA, the CDR3 is TGTGCCAGCAGCAAAGAGCAGGCGCATAGGTTGTCTAGCACAGATACGCAGTATTTT. It is translated as CASSKEQAHRLSSTDTQYF.